This T cell receptor beta chain was observed in a study of T cells expressing NK-cell markers. TCRdb re-called the 5' RACE reads and shows each CDR3 protein once, DNA omitted. The listing records 500,000 or so distinct CDR3 sequences. Looked up from germline, CDR1 is SGHVS and CDR2 is FQNEAQ. The CDR3 extends over 16 amino acids. Source material: blood T cells: a sorted CD56 or NKG2C T cell subset, CD4+ or CD8+ T cells, or bulk PBMC T cells (not recorded which). J is TRBJ2-2 and V is TRBV7-8; TCRdb's D call, TRBD1, is unchecked because there is no DNA. The clonotype originates from a man aged 18 to 29 in good health. CDR3 region: CASSSRQGVITGELFF.